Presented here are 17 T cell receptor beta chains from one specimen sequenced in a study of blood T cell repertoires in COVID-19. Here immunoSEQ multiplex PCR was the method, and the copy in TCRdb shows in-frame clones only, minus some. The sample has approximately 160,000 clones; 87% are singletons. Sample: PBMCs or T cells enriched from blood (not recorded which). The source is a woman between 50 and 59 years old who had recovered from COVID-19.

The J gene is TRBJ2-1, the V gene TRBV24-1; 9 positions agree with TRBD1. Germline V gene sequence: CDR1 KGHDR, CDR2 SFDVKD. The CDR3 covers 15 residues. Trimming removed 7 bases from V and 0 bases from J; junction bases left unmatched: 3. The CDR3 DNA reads TGTGCCACCAGCCAGACAGGGGGCTCCTACAATGAGCAGTTCTTC. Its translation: CATSQTGGSYNEQFF.

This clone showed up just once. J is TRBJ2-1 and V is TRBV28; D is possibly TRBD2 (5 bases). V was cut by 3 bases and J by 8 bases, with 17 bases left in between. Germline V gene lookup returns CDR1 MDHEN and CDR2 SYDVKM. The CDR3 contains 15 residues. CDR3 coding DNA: TGTGCCAGCAGTTTGGGCGGATCGGAGGTAGATGAGCAGTTCTTC. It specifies CASSLGGSEVDEQFF.

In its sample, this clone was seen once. The CDR3 bases are TGTGCCAGCAGCTTAGATGTGCAGGGATCCGGTTCACCCCTCCACTTT. This codes for CASSLDVQGSGSPLHF. The chain combines TRBV7-6 with TRBJ1-6, with a tentative D call TRBD1 (5 bases). V was trimmed by 1 base and J by 9 bases, leaving 16 bases between them. The germline V gene encodes CDR1 SGHVS and CDR2 FNYEAQ. CDR3 length: 16 amino acids.

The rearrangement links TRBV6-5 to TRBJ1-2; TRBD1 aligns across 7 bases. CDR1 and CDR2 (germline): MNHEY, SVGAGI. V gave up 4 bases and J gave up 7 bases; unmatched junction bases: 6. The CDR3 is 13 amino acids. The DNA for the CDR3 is TGTGCCAGCAGTTTGACAGGGAAGGTTGGCTACACCTTC. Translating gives CASSLTGKVGYTF.

CDR3: CASSYTPTFTYEQYF. In DNA form, the CDR3 reads TGTGCCAGCAGCTATACCCCGACTTTTACCTACGAGCAGTACTTC. This chain uses TRBV7-9 with TRBJ2-7; the D is unclear. V shed 4 bases and J shed 2 bases, with 15 bases lying between them. The CDR3 has 15 amino acids. Per germline, CDR1 SEHNR and CDR2 FQNEAQ (reference sequence).

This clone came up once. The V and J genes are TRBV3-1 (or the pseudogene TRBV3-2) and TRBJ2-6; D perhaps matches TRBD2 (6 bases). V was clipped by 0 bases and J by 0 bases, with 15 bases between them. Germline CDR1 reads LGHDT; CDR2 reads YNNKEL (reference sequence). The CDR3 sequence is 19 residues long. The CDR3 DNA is TGTGCCAGCAGCCAAGACCCGAGGGCGGGGAGCTCTGGGGCCAACGTCCTGACTTTC. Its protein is CASSQDPRAGSSGANVLTF.

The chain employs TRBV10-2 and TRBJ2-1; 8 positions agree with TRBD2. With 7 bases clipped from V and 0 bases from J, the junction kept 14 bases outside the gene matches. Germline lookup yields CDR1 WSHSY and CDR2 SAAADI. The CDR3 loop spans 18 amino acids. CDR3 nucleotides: TGCGCCAGCACCCGATTCTGGGGTAGCGGGGTCTCCTACAATGAGCAGTTCTTC. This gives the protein CASTRFWGSGVSYNEQFF.

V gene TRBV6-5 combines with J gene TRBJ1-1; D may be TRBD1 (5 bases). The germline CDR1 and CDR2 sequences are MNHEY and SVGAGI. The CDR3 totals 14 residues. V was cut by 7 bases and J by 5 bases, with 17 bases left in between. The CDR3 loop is CASIAGPGLTEAFF. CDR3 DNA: TGTGCCAGCATCGCGGGGCCGGGGCTTACTGAAGCTTTCTTT.

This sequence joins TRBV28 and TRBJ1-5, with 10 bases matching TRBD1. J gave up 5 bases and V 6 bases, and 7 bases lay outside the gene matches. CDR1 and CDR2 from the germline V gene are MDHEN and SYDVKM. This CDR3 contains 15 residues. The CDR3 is CASRGVDRGDQPQHF. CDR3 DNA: TGTGCCAGCAGGGGCGTGGACAGGGGGGATCAGCCCCAGCATTTT.

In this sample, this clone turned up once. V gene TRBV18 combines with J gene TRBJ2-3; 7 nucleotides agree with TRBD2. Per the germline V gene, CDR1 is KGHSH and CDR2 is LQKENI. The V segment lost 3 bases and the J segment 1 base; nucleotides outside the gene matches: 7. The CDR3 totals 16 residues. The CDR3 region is CASSPGRLAGTDTQYF. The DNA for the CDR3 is TGTGCCAGCTCACCTGGTCGCCTAGCGGGCACAGATACGCAGTATTTT.

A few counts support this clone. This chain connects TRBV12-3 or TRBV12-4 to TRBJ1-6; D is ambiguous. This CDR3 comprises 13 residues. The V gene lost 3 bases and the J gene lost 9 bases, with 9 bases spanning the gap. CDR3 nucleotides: TGTGCCAGCAGTTTCCGAGGTGGTTCACCCCTCCACTTT. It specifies CASSFRGGSPLHF.

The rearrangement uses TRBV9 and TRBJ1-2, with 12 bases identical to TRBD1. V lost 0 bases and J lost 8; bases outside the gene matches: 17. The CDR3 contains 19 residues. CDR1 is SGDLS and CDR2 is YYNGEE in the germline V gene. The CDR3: CASSVAKGYRDRGPEGYTF. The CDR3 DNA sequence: TGTGCCAGCAGCGTAGCCAAGGGGTACCGGGACAGGGGGCCGGAAGGCTACACCTTC.

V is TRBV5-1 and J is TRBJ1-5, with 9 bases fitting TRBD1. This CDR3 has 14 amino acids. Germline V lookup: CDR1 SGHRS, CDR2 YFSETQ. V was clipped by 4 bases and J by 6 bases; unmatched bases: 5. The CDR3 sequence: CASSLGTGSQPQHF. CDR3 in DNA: TGCGCCAGCAGCCTAGGGACAGGGTCTCAGCCCCAGCATTTT.

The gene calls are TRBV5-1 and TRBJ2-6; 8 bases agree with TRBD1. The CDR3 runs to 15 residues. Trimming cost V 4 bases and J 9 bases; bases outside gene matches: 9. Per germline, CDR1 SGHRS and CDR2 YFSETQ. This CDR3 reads CASSGQGAGVNVLTF. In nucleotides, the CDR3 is TGCGCCAGCAGCGGCCAGGGGGCGGGCGTCAACGTCCTGACTTTC.

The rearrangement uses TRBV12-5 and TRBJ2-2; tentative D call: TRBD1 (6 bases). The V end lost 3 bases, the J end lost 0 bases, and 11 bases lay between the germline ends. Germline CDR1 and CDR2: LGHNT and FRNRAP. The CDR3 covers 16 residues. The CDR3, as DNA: TGTGCTAGTGGTTTCTACAGGGTAACGAACACCGGGGAGCTGTTTTTT. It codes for CASGFYRVTNTGELFF.

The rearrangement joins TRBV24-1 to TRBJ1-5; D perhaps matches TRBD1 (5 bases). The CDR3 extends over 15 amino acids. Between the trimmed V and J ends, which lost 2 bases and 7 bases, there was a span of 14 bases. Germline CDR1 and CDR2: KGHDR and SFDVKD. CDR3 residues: CATSDSQGVWQPQHF. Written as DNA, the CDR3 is TGTGCCACCAGTGATTCCCAGGGTGTGTGGCAGCCCCAGCATTTT.

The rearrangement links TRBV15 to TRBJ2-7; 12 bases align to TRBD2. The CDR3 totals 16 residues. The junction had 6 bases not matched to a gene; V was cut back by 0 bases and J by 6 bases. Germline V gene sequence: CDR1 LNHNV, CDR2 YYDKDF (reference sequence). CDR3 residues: CATSREGLAGSPEQYF. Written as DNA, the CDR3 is TGTGCCACCAGCAGAGAAGGACTAGCGGGATCCCCCGAGCAGTACTTC.